The TCR beta chain described here comes from a study of spatial heterogeneity in lung cancer. For the study at large: Among detected sequences, beta-chain ones consistently exceeded alpha-chain ones in number. In the raw reads, each unique TCR and UMI combination was present more than ten times on average.

The sample holds many counts of this clonotype. Every TCR cDNA molecule bore its own unique molecular identifier. Using its own MiXCR run on the 5' RACE reads, TCRdb lists one record per CDR3 protein. In the table there are more than 85,000 distinct CDR3 sequences, over 8.5% of which are singletons. The time point denotes: sample taken at primary tumor resection. Unsorted whole RNA samples from tumor, nontumor lung or frozen PBMC were sequenced. There were 72 donors, all of them untreated patients with early-stage non-small cell lung cancer. The TCR originated in a male donor with early-stage non-small cell lung cancer. The source was PBMCs, collected at surgery.

The CDR3 here is CASRRGAGYEQYF. CDR3 nucleotides: TGTGCCAGCCGCCGGGGGGCAGGATACGAGCAGTACTTC. The rearrangement uses TRBV6-2 or TRBV6-3 and TRBJ2-7; possibly TRBD2 for D (7 bases). CDR1 is MNHEY, CDR2 SVGEGT, per germline. The CDR3 runs to 13 residues. Trimming took 8 bases from V and 4 from J, leaving 15 bases between them.